Sequencing of this T cell receptor (beta chain) was carried out in a study of blood T cells in healthy people across ages. Study-wide points: Diversity estimated from one million T cells was considered an underestimate. Any conclusive comparison of naive versus antigen-experienced cells was prevented by using unsorted PBMCs.

CDR3 length: 9 amino acids. CDR1 is SNHLY, CDR2 FYNNEI, per germline. The germline V and J ends were trimmed by 6 bases and 8 bases, with 4 bases remaining between them. Turning to this clonotype: Its specificity is not known.

A sample-barcoded 5' primer and a J-beta primer mix were used in a second PCR of roughly 7 to 11 cycles. Sequencing of every sample gave 2.5 million or more CDR3-containing paired-end reads. TCRdb called the 5' RACE reads again in MiXCR, with one record for every CDR3 protein. This sample has hundreds of thousands of distinct CDR3 sequences, with nearly 60% found just once. The authors isolated at least 6.5 million PBMCs per sample. The specimen sequenced was blood. V usage is TRBV2 and J usage is TRBJ1-2, with D unresolved. The sequence came from a man aged 25 to 40 in good health. The CDR3 DNA is TGTGCCAGCAGCGTAGGCTACACCTTC. This gives the protein CASSVGYTF. Variable domain in full (rest from reference TRBV2 and TRBJ1-2): EPEVTQTPSHQVTQMGQEVILRCVPISNHLYFYWYRQILGQKVEFLVSFYNNEISEKSEIFDDQFSVERPDGSNFTLKIRSTKLEDSAMYFCASSVGYTFGSGTRLTVV.